A selection of T cell receptor beta chains follows, all from one sample in a study of T cell responses to AZD1222 COVID-19 vaccine. The repertoire was sequenced with immunoSEQ multiplex PCR; TCRdb's copy has only in-frame clones and lacks some. The data show around 97,000 clones, 91% seen once. The specimen was peripheral blood, collected on day 0 of AZD1222 vaccination. These receptors were taken from an adult in good health. CDR3s include the opening cysteine and the closing phenylalanine or tryptophan. D genes are given only for firm matches. Some rows have no size entry. The others give once, few or many, or a class for an expanded clone.

TRBV10-3	once	TRBJ2-7	-	CAISRDSYEQYF	TGTGCCATCTCCCGGGACTCCTACGAGCAGTACTTC
TRBV6-5	-	TRBJ2-2	-	CASLMGANTGELFF	TGTGCCAGCCTGATGGGGGCGAACACCGGGGAGCTGTTTTTT
TRBV3-1/TRBV3-2	-	TRBJ2-3	TRBD2	CASSLAGAPTDTQYF	TGTGCCAGCAGCCTCGCGGGAGCGCCTACAGATACGCAGTATTTT
TRBV27	-	TRBJ1-5	TRBD1	CASSWDRDQPQHF	TGTGCCAGCAGTTGGGACAGGGATCAGCCCCAGCATTTT
TRBV10-3	-	TRBJ2-7	-	CASGQQESYEQYF	TGTGCCAGTGGACAGCAAGAATCCTACGAGCAGTACTTC
TRBV28	-	TRBJ2-1	TRBD2	CASSLWGITSAAPNEQFF	TGTGCCAGCAGTTTATGGGGGATTACTAGCGCGGCCCCCAATGAGCAGTTCTTC
TRBV20-1	-	TRBJ1-1	-	CSAGRGPEAFF	TGCAGTGCCGGTCGAGGACCTGAAGCTTTCTTT
TRBV7-7	-	TRBJ2-5	TRBD1	CASSRQGSRETQYF	TGTGCCAGCAGCCGACAGGGGTCGAGGGAGACCCAGTACTTC
TRBV5-1	-	TRBJ2-7	-	CASSSSWATEQYF	TGCGCCAGCAGCTCCTCTTGGGCTACCGAGCAGTACTTC
TRBV28	once	TRBJ1-6	-	CASGTAQGILVQNSPLHF	TGTGCCAGCGGTACTGCTCAGGGGATACTTGTACAGAATTCACCCCTCCACTTT
TRBV2	-	TRBJ2-1	TRBD2	CASNPSGSFWNEQFF	TGTGCCAGCAATCCGAGCGGGAGTTTCTGGAATGAGCAGTTCTTC
TRBV27	once	TRBJ1-5	-	CASSSTGSGQPQHF	TGTGCCAGCAGTTCTACAGGGTCCGGTCAGCCCCAGCATTTT
TRBV5-6	-	TRBJ2-1	TRBD2	CASSFGGRPYNEQFF	TGTGCCAGCAGCTTTGGCGGGAGGCCCTACAATGAGCAGTTCTTC
TRBV7-2	-	TRBJ2-7	-	CASSEQGRGSYEQYF	TGTGCCAGCAGCGAGCAGGGGAGGGGCTCCTACGAGCAGTACTTC
TRBV20-1	-	TRBJ1-5	-	CSARNQPQHF	TGCAGTGCTCGCAATCAGCCCCAGCATTTT
TRBV19	-	TRBJ1-1	-	CASRSDSGRMNTEAFF	TGTGCCAGTAGATCCGATTCCGGGAGGATGAACACTGAAGCTTTCTTT
TRBV28	-	TRBJ2-1	-	CASTLLRPYNEQFF	TGTGCCAGCACCCTCTTGAGGCCGTACAATGAGCAGTTCTTC
TRBV19	-	TRBJ1-6	-	CASSLQGRSPLHF	TGTGCCAGTAGCTTACAGGGAAGATCACCCCTCCACTTT
TRBV19	-	TRBJ1-4	-	CASREAALNEKLFF	TGTGCCAGTAGGGAGGCGGCACTTAATGAAAAACTGTTTTTT
TRBV28	once	TRBJ1-2	TRBD1	CASSSPGGQANYGYTF	TGTGCCAGCAGTTCCCCAGGGGGCCAAGCTAACTATGGCTACACCTTC
TRBV9	once	TRBJ2-1	TRBD2	CASSNRLAGSYNEQFF	TGTGCCAGCAGCAACAGACTAGCGGGGTCCTACAATGAGCAGTTCTTC
TRBV9	-	TRBJ1-3	-	CASSVDDTIYF	TGTGCCAGCAGCGTAGACGACACCATATATTTT
TRBV9	few	TRBJ2-7	TRBD1	CASSVRTGVPYEQYF	TGTGCCAGCAGCGTTAGGACAGGGGTACCCTACGAGCAGTACTTC
TRBV12-5	-	TRBJ2-1	TRBD2	CASGSIAGSSYNEQFF	TGTGCTAGTGGTTCGATAGCGGGAAGCTCCTACAATGAGCAGTTCTTC
TRBV3-1/TRBV3-2	-	TRBJ1-1	-	CASSLPKTYMNTEAFF	TGTGCCAGCAGCCTCCCAAAAACATACATGAACACTGAAGCTTTCTTT
TRBV30	-	TRBJ1-1	-	CAWKLGGNTEAFF	TGTGCCTGGAAGCTGGGCGGAAACACTGAAGCTTTCTTT
TRBV6-4	-	TRBJ2-2	-	CASSDSQGSNTGELFF	TGTGCCAGCAGTGACTCGCAGGGGAGTAACACCGGGGAGCTGTTTTTT
TRBV19	-	TRBJ2-2	TRBD2	CASSLALAGARGTGELFF	TGTGCCAGTAGCCTCGCCCTAGCGGGGGCCCGTGGCACCGGGGAGCTGTTTTTT
TRBV21-1	-	TRBJ2-1	-	CASSPLPGLAGVSQFF	TGTGCCAGCAGCCCGCTGCCCGGACTAGCGGGAGTCTCTCAGTTCTTC
TRBV23-1	-	TRBJ2-7	-	CASSQVGISGYSEQYF	TGCGCCAGCAGTCAAGTAGGAATCTCGGGATATAGCGAGCAGTACTTC
TRBV27	-	TRBJ2-7	-	CASKEVSTYEQYF	TGTGCCAGCAAGGAGGTGTCAACCTACGAGCAGTACTTC
TRBV6-2/TRBV6-3	once	TRBJ2-7	-	CASSYSGGLYEQYF	TGTGCCAGCAGTTACTCTGGGGGGCTCTACGAGCAGTACTTC
TRBV4-1	-	TRBJ2-4	TRBD1	CASGPPPSGQGNIQYF	TGCGCCAGCGGCCCACCTCCCTCGGGACAGGGAAACATTCAGTACTTC
TRBV5-1	-	TRBJ2-2	TRBD1	CASSLGTANTGELFF	TGCGCCAGCAGCTTAGGGACAGCGAACACCGGGGAGCTGTTTTTT
TRBV5-1	-	TRBJ2-1	TRBD2	CASSSGLAVYDEQFF	TGCGCCAGCAGCTCGGGACTAGCGGTATACGATGAGCAGTTCTTC
TRBV6-5	-	TRBJ1-5	-	CASRAGYQPQHF	TGTGCCAGCCGGGCAGGGTATCAGCCCCAGCATTTT
TRBV19	-	TRBJ1-5	-	CASSGQASNQPQHF	TGTGCCAGTAGTGGGCAGGCTAGCAATCAGCCCCAGCATTTT
TRBV7-8	-	TRBJ1-1	-	CASSLIRGSGEAFF	TGTGCCAGCAGCTTAATCCGGGGGTCTGGTGAAGCTTTCTTT
TRBV30	-	TRBJ1-2	-	CAWSSGQLPYGYTF	TGTGCCTGGAGTTCTGGTCAGCTACCCTATGGCTACACCTTC
TRBV6-1	once	TRBJ2-1	-	CASSEVLPGVF	TGTGCCAGCAGTGAGGTCCTGCCCGGGGTCTTC
TRBV7-2	-	TRBJ2-1	-	CASSSFQDSGEQFF	TGTGCCAGCAGCTCTTTTCAGGACTCGGGTGAGCAGTTCTTC
TRBV11-3	once	TRBJ2-4	-	CASSLGVSLVKNIQYF	TGTGCCAGCAGCTTAGGTGTATCCTTAGTCAAAAACATTCAGTACTTC
TRBV2	once	TRBJ1-4	TRBD1	CASSTRQGENEKLFF	TGTGCCAGCAGTACAAGACAGGGCGAAAATGAAAAACTGTTTTTT
TRBV28	-	TRBJ1-1	-	CASSRQMNTEAFF	TGTGCCAGCAGCCGACAAATGAACACTGAAGCTTTCTTT
TRBV5-6	-	TRBJ1-1	-	CASSLQGNEAFF	TGTGCCAGCAGCTTACAGGGAAATGAAGCTTTCTTT